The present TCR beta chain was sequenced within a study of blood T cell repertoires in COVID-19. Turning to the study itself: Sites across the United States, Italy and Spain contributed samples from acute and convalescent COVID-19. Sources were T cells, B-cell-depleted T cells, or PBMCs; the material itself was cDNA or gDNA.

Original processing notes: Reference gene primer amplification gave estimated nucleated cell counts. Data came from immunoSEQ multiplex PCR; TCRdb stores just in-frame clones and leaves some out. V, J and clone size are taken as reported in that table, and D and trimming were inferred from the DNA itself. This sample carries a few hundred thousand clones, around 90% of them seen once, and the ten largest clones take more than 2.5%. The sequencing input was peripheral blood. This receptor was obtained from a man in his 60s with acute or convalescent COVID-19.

The CDR3 sequence: CASSPQLAGMNTGELFF. Written as DNA, the CDR3 is TGCGCCAGCAGCCCCCAACTAGCGGGGATGAACACCGGGGAGCTGTTTTTT. V usage is TRBV4-1 and J usage is TRBJ2-2, with TRBD2 matching over 10 bases. Germline V gene lookup returns CDR1 MGHRA and CDR2 YSYEKL. V was clipped by 4 bases and J by 1 base; unmatched bases: 6. The length of the CDR3 is 17 residues.